The rows below give T cell receptor beta chains drawn from one sample of a study of blood T cell repertoires in COVID-19. Sequencing was performed with immunoSEQ multiplex PCR; in TCRdb, only in-frame clones are kept and a portion is missing. The data contain 300,000 to 400,000 clones, over 70% of them singletons. Sequencing was done on a sample of peripheral blood. These receptors were collected from a woman between 50 and 59 years old with COVID-19, enrolled during active disease. Each CDR3 is given with its conserved first and last residue. D genes are given only for firm matches. Clone size is given for some rows only: seen once, a few or many times, or a class if the clone is expanded.

TRBV7-9	TRBJ1-2	NA	NA	CASSRQQVTYGYTF	TGTGCCAGCAGCCGACAACAGGTGACCTATGGCTACACCTTC
TRBV6-5	TRBJ1-1	TRBD1	NA	CASRQGETEAFF	TGTGCCAGCCGGCAGGGGGAAACTGAAGCTTTCTTT
TRBV24-1	TRBJ2-3	TRBD2	NA	CATSDGTSGTDTQYF	TGTGCCACCAGTGATGGCACTAGCGGAACAGATACGCAGTATTTT
TRBV10-2	TRBJ2-2	NA	once	CASLRSTANTGELFF	TGCGCCAGCCTGAGGAGCACGGCGAACACCGGGGAGCTGTTTTTT
TRBV5-4	TRBJ2-1	TRBD2	NA	CASSAGLAANYNEQFF	TGTGCCAGCAGCGCGGGACTAGCGGCCAATTACAATGAGCAGTTCTTC
TRBV18	TRBJ2-7	TRBD2	NA	CASSPSAGVNEQYF	TGTGCCAGCTCACCAAGTGCGGGAGTTAACGAGCAGTACTTC
TRBV2	TRBJ1-2	NA	NA	CASAQFTYGYTF	TGTGCCAGCGCACAGTTTACCTATGGCTACACCTTC
TRBV19	TRBJ2-7	TRBD1	NA	CASSTGQAVIDEQYF	TGTGCCAGTAGTACGGGACAGGCGGTTATTGACGAGCAGTACTTC
TRBV19	TRBJ1-2	TRBD1	NA	CASRGSQGYGYTF	TGTGCCTCGAGGGGGTCACAGGGGTATGGCTACACCTTC
TRBV5-6	TRBJ1-1	NA	NA	CASSPMSQGIAFF	TGTGCCAGCAGCCCCATGTCCCAGGGTATAGCTTTCTTT
TRBV3-1/TRBV3-2	TRBJ2-7	NA	NA	CASSRTAYEQYF	TGTGCCAGCAGCCGGACAGCCTACGAGCAGTACTTC
TRBV5-1	TRBJ2-7	NA	NA	CASSPFMTGTYEQYF	TGCGCCAGCAGCCCCTTTATGACGGGGACCTACGAGCAGTACTTC
TRBV7-2	TRBJ2-3	TRBD1	NA	CASSLEGATTDTQYF	TGTGCCAGCAGCTTAGAGGGGGCGACCACAGATACGCAGTATTTT
TRBV5-5	TRBJ2-3	TRBD1	NA	CASSLRPGQAANTQYF	TGTGCCAGCAGCCTTCGCCCGGGACAGGCGGCCAATACGCAGTATTTT
TRBV6-6	TRBJ2-3	TRBD2	NA	CATSGRAATDTQYF	TGTGCCACTAGCGGGAGGGCCGCGACAGATACGCAGTATTTT
TRBV9	TRBJ2-1	TRBD2	NA	CASSSQPGLASNEQFF	TGTGCCAGCAGCTCACAACCGGGACTAGCAAGCAATGAGCAGTTCTTC
TRBV13	TRBJ2-5	TRBD2	NA	CASSSRLAGVETQYF	TGTGCCAGCAGCTCCCGACTAGCGGGAGTTGAGACCCAGTACTTC
TRBV5-4	TRBJ2-5	TRBD1	NA	CASSAGTGQETQYF	TGTGCCAGCAGCGCCGGGACAGGCCAAGAGACCCAGTACTTC
TRBV6-6	TRBJ2-1	TRBD2	once	CASVGGSSYNEQFF	TGTGCCAGCGTCGGCGGGAGCTCCTACAATGAGCAGTTCTTC
TRBV14	TRBJ2-1	NA	NA	CASSQAGTHINEQFF	TGTGCCAGCAGCCAAGCGGGGACACACATCAATGAGCAGTTCTTC
TRBV11-3	TRBJ2-3	NA	few	CASSYGSKTDTQYF	TGTGCCAGCAGTTACGGGAGTAAAACAGATACGCAGTATTTT
TRBV30	TRBJ1-5	NA	many	CAWSVLRVLEGQPQHF	TGTGCCTGGAGTGTACTGAGAGTTCTAGAGGGTCAGCCCCAGCATTTT
TRBV4-1	TRBJ2-3	TRBD1	NA	CASSHATNRGDFTDTQYF	TGCGCCAGCAGCCATGCGACAAACAGGGGTGACTTCACAGATACGCAGTATTTT
TRBV5-1	TRBJ2-5	TRBD2	NA	CASSLDRLAGAETQYF	TGCGCCAGCAGCTTGGACAGACTAGCGGGAGCGGAGACCCAGTACTTC
TRBV7-2	TRBJ2-7	TRBD1	NA	CASSPSGDRVYEQYF	TGTGCCAGCAGCCCAAGTGGGGACAGGGTGTACGAGCAGTACTTC
TRBV18	TRBJ1-6	NA	NA	CASSPQDSYNSPLHF	TGTGCCAGCTCACCACAAGACAGCTATAATTCACCCCTCCACTTT
TRBV4-2	TRBJ2-5	TRBD2	NA	CASTDTSGRAGGTQYF	TGTGCCAGCACTGACACTAGCGGGAGGGCCGGAGGGACCCAGTACTTC
TRBV3-1/TRBV3-2	TRBJ1-3	NA	NA	CASSPNRQILGNTIYF	TGTGCCAGCAGCCCGAACCGACAGATACTAGGAAACACCATATATTTT
TRBV24-1	TRBJ2-7	TRBD1	NA	CATSERDRGLGDEQYF	TGTGCCACCAGTGAGCGGGACAGGGGTTTAGGAGACGAGCAGTACTTC
TRBV3-1/TRBV3-2	TRBJ1-6	TRBD1	NA	CASRGQGDSPLHF	TGTGCCAGCAGGGGACAGGGTGACTCACCCCTCCACTTT
TRBV15	TRBJ1-4	NA	NA	CATSRANFPKLFF	TGTGCCACCAGCAGAGCTAACTTCCCTAAGCTGTTTTTT
TRBV10-3	TRBJ2-1	TRBD2	NA	CAIRGDPSGTYNEQFF	TGTGCCATCAGGGGAGATCCTAGCGGGACCTACAATGAGCAGTTCTTC
TRBV27	TRBJ2-7	NA	NA	CASSRPGAVSEQYF	TGTGCCAGCAGCCGACCTGGTGCGGTCTCCGAGCAGTACTTC
TRBV7-8	TRBJ2-2	TRBD2	NA	CASSLVLAGAGELFF	TGTGCCAGCAGCTTAGTACTAGCGGGAGCCGGGGAGCTGTTTTTT
TRBV27	TRBJ2-5	NA	NA	CASSSTGTAGETQYF	TGTGCCAGCAGTTCGACAGGGACAGCGGGAGAGACCCAGTACTTC
TRBV4-1	TRBJ2-7	NA	NA	CASSQGLLYEQYF	TGCGCCAGCAGCCAAGGACTTCTCTACGAGCAGTACTTC
TRBV6-2/TRBV6-3	TRBJ2-7	NA	few	CASSYYPGGVASYEQYF	TGTGCCAGCAGTTACTACCCGGGCGGGGTGGCCTCCTACGAGCAGTACTTC
TRBV3-1/TRBV3-2	TRBJ2-3	NA	NA	CASTRGGGKDTQYF	TGTGCCAGCACCCGGGGCGGCGGGAAAGATACGCAGTATTTT
TRBV2	TRBJ1-2	TRBD1	NA	CASSDRGDYGYTF	TGTGCCAGCAGTGACAGGGGGGACTATGGCTACACCTTC
TRBV13	TRBJ1-1	NA	NA	CASSLGPPATEAFF	TGTGCCAGCAGCTTAGGCCCTCCTGCGACTGAAGCTTTCTTT
TRBV5-4	TRBJ2-1	TRBD2	NA	CASSYPGLALYNEQFF	TGTGCCAGCAGTTACCCGGGACTAGCGCTATACAATGAGCAGTTCTTC
TRBV13	TRBJ2-3	NA	NA	CASSSLTSLGRTDTQYF	TGTGCCAGCAGCTCGCTGACTAGTTTGGGGCGCACAGATACGCAGTATTTT
TRBV9	TRBJ2-2	TRBD1	NA	CASSVVGQITGELFF	TGTGCCAGCAGCGTAGTGGGACAGATTACCGGGGAGCTGTTTTTT
TRBV27	TRBJ1-5	TRBD1	NA	CASSLEGANQPQHF	TGTGCCAGCAGTTTGGAGGGGGCAAACCAGCCCCAGCATTTT
TRBV27	TRBJ2-5	TRBD1	NA	CASRPSGTGETQYF	TGTGCCAGCAGGCCCTCCGGGACAGGGGAGACCCAGTACTTC
TRBV9	TRBJ2-1	NA	NA	CASSVLASSFGEQFF	TGTGCCAGCAGCGTGCTAGCGAGTTCATTTGGTGAGCAGTTCTTC
TRBV25-1	TRBJ2-7	TRBD2	NA	CASSDRLAGSYEQYF	TGTGCCAGCAGTGACCGACTAGCGGGCTCCTACGAGCAGTACTTC
TRBV19	TRBJ2-1	TRBD2	NA	CASSYGTSGSLSEQFF	TGTGCCAGTAGTTACGGGACTAGCGGGAGTTTAAGTGAGCAGTTCTTC
TRBV6-6	TRBJ2-3	NA	NA	CASSYLQSTDTQYF	TGTGCCAGCAGTTATTTGCAGAGCACAGATACGCAGTATTTT